These T cell receptor beta chains were read from a single sample in a study of blood T cell repertoires in COVID-19. Data came from immunoSEQ multiplex PCR; TCRdb stores just in-frame clones and leaves some out. The sample consists of about 97,000 clones, about 85% of them appearing once. Sample: peripheral blood. The receptors derive from a man in his fifties with active COVID-19. Both conserved end residues are part of each CDR3. The D gene is left open where the match is weak. Not every row has a clone size; where given, it reads once, few, many or a size class.

J gene | D gene | V gene | clone size | CDR3 length | CDR3 protein | CDR3 DNA
TRBJ1-2 | NA | TRBV7-2 | once | 15 | CASSLKKTAYYGYTF | TGTGCCAGCAGCTTGAAAAAAACAGCTTACTATGGCTACACCTTC
TRBJ2-7 | NA | TRBV7-2 | NA | 14 | CASSLDLDSYEQYF | TGTGCCAGCAGCTTAGACCTCGACTCTTACGAGCAGTACTTC
TRBJ2-5 | TRBD1 | TRBV6-1 | once | 14 | CASSEGHRGETQYF | TGTGCCAGCAGTGAAGGGCACAGGGGAGAGACCCAGTACTTC
TRBJ1-6 | TRBD1 | TRBV19 | NA | 16 | CASSIRNRDRVSPLHF | TGTGCCAGTAGTATTCGCAATCGCGACAGGGTTTCACCCCTCCACTTT
TRBJ2-3 | NA | TRBV9 | NA | 14 | CASSVGTTTDTQYF | TGTGCCAGCAGCGTAGGGACTACCACAGATACGCAGTATTTT
TRBJ2-2 | TRBD2 | TRBV3-1/TRBV3-2 | NA | 17 | CASSQASGGAVGGELFF | TGTGCCAGCAGCCAAGCCAGCGGGGGGGCCGTGGGCGGGGAGCTGTTTTTT
TRBJ1-2 | NA | TRBV29-1 | NA | 12 | CSVDGQNYGYTF | TGCAGCGTTGACGGACAGAACTATGGCTACACCTTC
TRBJ1-6 | NA | TRBV7-2 | few | 12 | CASSTGLAPLHF | TGTGCCAGCAGCACAGGGTTAGCACCCCTCCACTTT
TRBJ2-5 | NA | TRBV12-3/TRBV12-4 | NA | 13 | CASSFQDGETQYF | TGTGCCAGCAGTTTCCAAGATGGCGAGACCCAGTACTTC
TRBJ2-3 | TRBD2 | TRBV5-1 | NA | 15 | CASSLEGSGGSTQYF | TGCGCCAGCAGCCTGGAGGGTAGCGGGGGTAGTACGCAGTATTTT
TRBJ2-1 | TRBD2 | TRBV2 | NA | 15 | CASSEYAGGPYEQFF | TGTGCCAGCAGTGAATATGCGGGGGGGCCATATGAGCAGTTCTTC
TRBJ1-3 | NA | TRBV5-6 | NA | 18 | CASSFLAPASRNRNTIYF | TGTGCCAGCAGCTTTCTGGCGCCCGCATCTAGAAACAGAAACACCATATATTTT
TRBJ1-2 | TRBD1 | TRBV5-5 | NA | 14 | CASTAWTGMDGYTF | TGTGCCAGCACAGCTTGGACAGGGATGGATGGCTACACCTTC
TRBJ2-3 | TRBD2 | TRBV20-1 | NA | 15 | CSASTGGSGTDTQYF | TGCAGTGCTAGTACGGGGGGGAGCGGCACAGATACGCAGTATTTT
TRBJ2-1 | NA | TRBV5-4 | NA | 16 | CASSLGLEASYNEQFF | TGTGCCAGCAGCCTCGGTCTTGAGGCCTCCTACAATGAGCAGTTCTTC
TRBJ1-5 | NA | TRBV15 | few | 14 | CATSVTGIYQPQHF | TGTGCCACCAGCGTAACCGGGATTTATCAGCCCCAGCATTTT
TRBJ2-6 | NA | TRBV19 | NA | 15 | CASSMDNSGANVLTF | TGTGCCAGTAGTATGGACAACTCTGGGGCCAACGTCCTGACTTTC
TRBJ1-6 | NA | TRBV1 | NA | 19 | CTSSQEAKGASTKNSPLHF | TGCACCAGCAGCCAAGAGGCCAAGGGGGCGAGCACCAAAAATTCACCCCTCCACTTT
TRBJ1-3 | NA | TRBV30 | NA | 13 | CAWSVQGGNTIYF | TGTGCCTGGAGTGTACAGGGTGGAAACACCATATATTTT
TRBJ1-5 | TRBD1 | TRBV7-2 | NA | 15 | CASSMRTGLNQPQHF | TGTGCCAGCAGCATGCGGACAGGGTTGAATCAGCCCCAGCATTTT
TRBJ2-1 | NA | TRBV6-5 | NA | 15 | CASGPTAGSYNEQFF | TGTGCCAGCGGGCCAACAGCGGGTTCGTACAATGAGCAGTTCTTC
TRBJ2-2 | TRBD2 | TRBV4-2 | NA | 17 | CASSQTGTSGGIGELFF | TGTGCCAGCAGCCAGACAGGGACTAGCGGGGGCATCGGGGAGCTGTTTTTT
TRBJ1-4 | NA | TRBV10-2 | few | 16 | CASSEADPGWDEKLFF | TGCGCCAGCAGTGAGGCTGACCCGGGTTGGGATGAAAAACTGTTTTTT
TRBJ1-2 | NA | TRBV28 | once | 13 | CASSLGGDGGYTF | TGTGCCAGCAGTTTGGGAGGGGATGGTGGCTACACCTTC
TRBJ2-3 | NA | TRBV5-4 | NA | 15 | CASSLYGGGSDTQYF | TGTGCCAGCAGCTTGTATGGGGGCGGTTCGGATACGCAGTATTTT
TRBJ1-1 | TRBD1 | TRBV7-9 | NA | 18 | CASSLKRPAGGRLTEAFF | TGTGCCAGCAGCTTAAAAAGGCCGGCAGGGGGCCGTTTGACTGAAGCTTTCTTT
TRBJ2-7 | TRBD1 | TRBV6-5 | once | 15 | CASSMGTGFSYEQYF | TGTGCCAGCAGTATGGGGACAGGGTTCTCCTACGAGCAGTACTTC
TRBJ2-7 | NA | TRBV9 | NA | 12 | CASSALQGEQYF | TGTGCCAGCAGCGCCCTCCAGGGCGAGCAGTACTTC
TRBJ1-4 | TRBD1 | TRBV5-4 | few | 15 | CASSSLDRVNEKLFF | TGTGCCAGCAGCTCCCTGGACAGGGTGAATGAAAAACTGTTTTTT
TRBJ1-6 | TRBD1 | TRBV5-1 | NA | 17 | CASSFGGRTGGHSPLHF | TGCGCCAGCAGCTTTGGAGGAAGGACAGGGGGTCATTCACCCCTCCACTTT
TRBJ2-7 | TRBD2 | TRBV28 | NA | 15 | CASRPGLAIAYEQYF | TGTGCCAGCAGGCCGGGACTAGCTATCGCCTACGAGCAGTACTTC
TRBJ2-2 | NA | TRBV3-1/TRBV3-2 | once | 16 | CASSQDSLGGTGELFF | TGTGCCAGCAGCCAAGATAGCCTCGGAGGCACCGGGGAGCTGTTTTTT
TRBJ1-3 | NA | TRBV7-2 | once | 15 | CASSLGGQSGNTIYF | TGTGCCAGCAGCTTAGGGGGCCAGTCCGGAAACACCATATATTTT
TRBJ1-1 | TRBD1 | TRBV19 | NA | 14 | CASSTGGRNTEAFF | TGTGCCAGTAGTACAGGGGGCCGGAACACTGAAGCTTTCTTT
TRBJ2-5 | NA | TRBV30 | NA | 13 | CAWTLTSAETQYF | TGTGCCTGGACCCTGACTAGTGCGGAGACCCAGTACTTC
TRBJ2-1 | NA | TRBV5-1 | NA | 14 | CASSLGQVGNEQFF | TGCGCCAGCAGCTTGGGGCAGGTGGGCAATGAGCAGTTCTTC
TRBJ2-3 | TRBD1 | TRBV13 | NA | 20 | CASSPSVRGPQGHRTDTQYF | TGTGCCAGCAGCCCAAGCGTCCGGGGCCCACAGGGGCATCGCACAGATACGCAGTATTTT
TRBJ1-6 | NA | TRBV19 | few | 13 | CASSIREGHRHHF | TGTGCCAGTAGTATCCGTGAGGGTCACCGTCACCACTTT
TRBJ2-5 | NA | TRBV10-3 | NA | 14 | CAISWGQIKETQYF | TGTGCCATCAGCTGGGGACAAATCAAAGAGACCCAGTACTTC
TRBJ1-2 | TRBD1 | TRBV5-8 | NA | 13 | CASSLVGQGGYTF | TGTGCCAGCAGCTTGGTGGGACAGGGTGGCTACACCTTC
TRBJ2-3 | TRBD1 | TRBV18 | NA | 15 | CASSPQGANADTQYF | TGTGCCAGCTCACCGCAGGGGGCCAACGCAGATACGCAGTATTTT
TRBJ1-2 | NA | TRBV11-2 | NA | 12 | CASSSDLSGYTF | TGTGCCAGCAGCTCAGACCTGAGTGGCTACACCTTC
TRBJ1-2 | TRBD1 | TRBV11-2 | NA | 19 | CASSSRNTRTGGSNYGYTF | TGTGCCAGCAGCTCACGCAATACGAGGACAGGGGGTTCCAACTATGGCTACACCTTC
TRBJ2-5 | TRBD2 | TRBV3-1/TRBV3-2 | NA | 14 | CASSQGLAGETQYF | TGTGCCAGCAGCCAGGGACTAGCGGGGGAGACCCAGTACTTC
TRBJ2-1 | NA | TRBV29-1 | once | 12 | CSAGSSYNEQFF | TGCAGCGCCGGGTCCTCCTACAATGAGCAGTTCTTC
TRBJ1-2 | NA | TRBV18 | NA | 14 | CASSPPVLAGGYTF | TGTGCCAGCTCACCACCTGTCCTGGCGGGAGGCTACACCTTC
TRBJ2-2 | NA | TRBV27 | NA | 15 | CASSPAREGYGELFF | TGTGCCAGCAGCCCGGCGAGGGAAGGTTACGGGGAGCTGTTTTTT
TRBJ2-1 | TRBD2 | TRBV5-6 | NA | 14 | CASWRAGGPPEQFF | TGTGCCAGCTGGAGAGCGGGGGGGCCCCCTGAGCAGTTCTTC
TRBJ1-2 | TRBD1 | TRBV6-2/TRBV6-3 | NA | 13 | CASSGQGEYGYTF | TGTGCCAGCAGTGGACAGGGAGAATATGGCTACACCTTC
TRBJ2-7 | TRBD1 | TRBV9 | NA | 16 | CASSPQTGKNAYEQYF | TGTGCCAGCAGCCCTCAGACAGGGAAGAATGCCTACGAGCAGTACTTC
TRBJ1-4 | NA | TRBV7-9 | NA | 14 | CASSPGVTNEKLFF | TGTGCCAGCAGCCCCGGGGTAACTAATGAAAAACTGTTTTTT
TRBJ2-5 | NA | TRBV5-1 | NA | 14 | CASSLVGQQETQYF | TGCGCCAGCAGCTTGGTCGGACAGCAAGAGACCCAGTACTTC